The 21 T cell receptor beta chains presented below share a single source sample, sequenced in a study of molecular identifiers for immune sequencing clone quantification. TCRdb itself ran the PCR reads through MiXCR, one entry per CDR3 protein. The sample consists of about 640,000 distinct CDR3 sequences, about 20% of them appearing once. Sequencing was performed on naive CD8+ T cells from blood, with Jurkat cell RNA spiked in. Subset specified: FACS-sorted CD8+CD4-CCR7+CD45RA+ naive T cells. The receptors were gathered from a human donor in good health. Some libraries in this study had Jurkat cell RNA spiked in.

This clonotype occurred many times. This chain links TRBV10-3 with TRBJ2-3, with TRBD1 identical over 7 bases. The V segment lost 4 bases and the J segment 4 bases; nucleotides outside the gene matches: 5. The germline CDR1 and CDR2 sequences are ENHRY and SYGVKD. The CDR3 has 14 residues. The CDR3 DNA reads as TGTGCCATCAGTGGCAGGGGGTTTTCAGATACGCAGTATTTT. This encodes CAISGRGFSDTQYF.

This clonotype appeared many times. The J gene is TRBJ2-1, the V gene TRBV6-2 or TRBV6-3; tentatively, D is TRBD2 (5 bases). The CDR3 contains 12 residues. CDR1 and CDR2 (germline): MNHEY, SVGEGT. The V end lost 2 bases, the J end lost 12 bases, and 11 bases lay between the germline ends. CDR3 amino acids: CASSYDPGRQFF. The CDR3 DNA sequence: TGTGCCAGCAGTTACGATCCGGGGAGGCAGTTCTTC.

This clonotype was detected a few times. At one end, the junction sequence differs from germline, possibly due to a read error. J is TRBJ2-1 and V is TRBV7-8; 10 bases agree with TRBD1. The CDR3 is made up of 17 amino acids. CDR1 SGHVS and CDR2 FQNEAQ come from the germline V gene. CDR3 sequence reads: CAGSWRDRGKNGDEQFF. CDR3 bases: TGTGCCGGCAGCTGGAGGGACAGGGGCAAGAACGGGGATGAGCAGTTCTTC.

This clonotype was seen many times. For the CDR3, the DNA is TGTGCCAGCAGCGTCGAGGTGACATTAAATTACGGGGAGCTGTTTTTT. This codes for CASSVEVTLNYGELFF. The chain couples TRBV9 to TRBJ2-2, with no clear D. Germline values: CDR1 SGDLS, CDR2 YYNGEE. V gave up 2 bases and J gave up 7 bases, with 18 bases separating them. This CDR3 is 16 amino acids long. Full variable domain (remainder filled in from reference TRBV9 and TRBJ2-2): DSGVTQTPKHLITATGQRVTLRCSPRSGDLSVYWYQQSLDQGLQFLIQYYNGEERAKGNILERFSAQQFPDLHSELNLSSLELGDSALYFCASSVEVTLNYGELFFGEGSRLTVL.

The J gene is TRBJ2-3, the V gene TRBV7-9, with D maybe TRBD2 (6 bases). V dropped 6 bases and J dropped 0 bases, with 16 bases sitting between them. The CDR3 extends over 16 amino acids. Germline V gene lookup returns CDR1 SEHNR and CDR2 FQNEAQ (reference sequence). The CDR3 DNA reads as TGTGCCAGCAGTCCAACCCCAGGGACTAGCACAGATACGCAGTATTTT. Encoded protein: CASSPTPGTSTDTQYF.

The J gene is TRBJ1-2, the V gene TRBV7-2, with TRBD1 identical over 7 bases. The V segment lost 3 bases and the J segment 8 bases; nucleotides outside the gene matches: 9. The germline gives CDR1 SGHTA, CDR2 FQGNSA. The CDR3 loop spans 14 amino acids. The CDR3 DNA reads as TGTGCCAGCAGCTTGAACAGGGGATTAGACGGCTACACCTTC. Translation gives CASSLNRGLDGYTF.

Regarding this clonotype: It is unclear where the CDR3 begins or ends on the DNA, so no DNA is shown, and the CDR3 is as TCRdb lists it. The chain employs TRBV7-9 and TRBJ2-3; the table calls TRBD1, which could not be checked here. Inclusive of both ends, the CDR3 amounts to 16 amino acids. From germline, CDR1 is SEHNR and CDR2 FQNEAQ (reference sequence). The CDR3 protein is CASNIPVGGGTDTQYF.

The sample holds many counts of this clonotype. The chain is built from TRBV6-5 and TRBJ2-5; D may be TRBD2 (5 bases). V was trimmed by 2 bases and J by 5 bases, leaving 15 bases between them. CDR3 size: 15 residues. CDR1 MNHEY and CDR2 SVGAGI come from the germline V gene. The CDR3 DNA is TGTGCCAGCAGTTACCCCCCCGGGGTTCCGGAGACCCAGTACTTC. Residues: CASSYPPGVPETQYF.

This clonotype was counted at least ten times. This chain joins TRBV7-9 and TRBJ2-7; D could derive from TRBD1 or TRBD2 (5 bases each). The CDR3 consists of 14 residues. V lost 5 bases to trimming and J lost 4 bases, with 15 bases between them. CDR1 and CDR2 (germline): SEHNR, FQNEAQ (reference sequence). DNA for the CDR3: TGTGCCAGCAGCACCTGGGACGAACTATACGAGCAGTACTTC. The encoded protein is CASSTWDELYEQYF.

This clonotype has a count of ten or more. The V gene is TRBV9, the J gene TRBJ2-7; perhaps TRBD1 as D (6 bases). Germline lookup yields CDR1 SGDLS and CDR2 YYNGEE. V lost 2 bases and J 2 bases, leaving 11 bases between the germline ends. The CDR3 loop spans 14 amino acids. In nucleotides, the CDR3 is TGTGCCAGCAGCGTTGAGGGGGTGCCCTACGAGCAGTACTTC. Its protein product is CASSVEGVPYEQYF.

There are many counts of this clonotype. The chain is built from TRBV6-6 and TRBJ2-1; perhaps TRBD2 as D (5 bases). CDR3 length: 14 residues. Germline values: CDR1 MNHNY, CDR2 SVGAGI (reference sequence). V was pared by 1 base and J by 7 bases, with 11 bases between. The CDR3 spells CASSYYETGNEQFF. Here the CDR3 DNA reads TGTGCCAGCAGTTACTATGAAACGGGGAATGAGCAGTTCTTC.

This clonotype was recorded at least ten times. The V call is TRBV25-1, the J call TRBJ2-7; 9 bases are a match to TRBD1. Germline CDR1 reads MGHDK; CDR2 reads SYGVNS. The CDR3 runs 13 residues. Trimming removed 8 bases from V and 4 bases from J; junction bases left unmatched: 6. This CDR3 is CASVGTGTYEQYF. CDR3 nucleotides: TGTGCCAGCGTCGGGACAGGGACGTACGAGCAGTACTTC.

This clonotype was found once. The genes are TRBV9 and TRBJ2-1; a possible D gene is TRBD1 (6 bases). The V end was cut by 3 bases, the J end by 6 bases, with 10 bases between. CDR1 and CDR2 (germline): SGDLS, YYNGEE. This CDR3 is built from 13 residues. CDR3 sequence reads: CASSAGTINEQFF. The CDR3 DNA follows: TGTGCCAGCAGCGCCGGGACAATCAATGAGCAGTTCTTC.

With respect to this clonotype: An end of the junction differs from the germline gene, which may be a read error. J is TRBJ2-2 and V is TRBV5-1, with TRBD1 matching 8 bases. The CDR3 consists of 14 residues. Germline values: CDR1 SGHRS, CDR2 YFSETQ. In nucleotides, the CDR3 is TGCGCCGGCAGCCTTACAGGGGGCACCGGGGAGCTGTTTTTT. Protein: CAGSLTGGTGELFF.

This clonotype was observed many times. The chain couples TRBV12-3 or TRBV12-4 to TRBJ2-2; 10 bases match TRBD1. V lost 6 bases to trimming and J lost 0 bases; unmatched junction nucleotides: 10. CDR3 length: 18 amino acids. CDR3 nucleotide sequence: TGTGCCAGCAGCCCAATGACAGGGGGCCCTGCGAACACCGGGGAGCTGTTTTTT. Protein: CASSPMTGGPANTGELFF.

J is TRBJ1-5 and V is TRBV19; D is perhaps TRBD1 (5 bases). Trimming left V 8 bases short and J 7 bases short, with 21 bases between. The CDR3 totals 15 residues. Germline V gene lookup returns CDR1 LNHDA and CDR2 SQIVND (reference sequence). CDR3 sequence reads: CASHQGRAAGQPQHF. The CDR3 DNA sequence: TGTGCCAGTCACCAAGGGCGGGCTGCAGGGCAGCCCCAGCATTTT.

This clonotype showed up many times. The chain couples TRBV20-1 to TRBJ1-1, with D possibly matching TRBD1 (5 bases). Between the trimmed V and J ends, which lost 1 base and 4 bases, there was a span of 16 bases. Per germline, CDR1 DFQATT and CDR2 SNEGSKA (reference sequence). This CDR3 is built from 15 residues. CDR3 nucleotide sequence: TGCAGTGCTAGAGTGAATTTGGGACTCTCCACTGAAGCTTTCTTT. This sequence encodes CSARVNLGLSTEAFF.

This clonotype turned up a few times. The rearrangement joins TRBV6-5 to TRBJ2-1, with 7 nucleotides matching TRBD2. This CDR3 is built from 15 residues. Germline V CDR1 and CDR2: MNHEY, SVGAGI. The junction had 4 bases not matched to a gene; V was cut back by 5 bases and J by 0 bases. Here the CDR3 DNA reads TGTGCCAGCAGTCAAACTAGCGACTCCTACAATGAGCAGTTCTTC. Protein sequence: CASSQTSDSYNEQFF.

This clonotype was counted at least ten times. V and J are TRBV5-6 and TRBJ2-7; D gene ambiguous. Trimming shortened V by 3 bases and J by 7 bases, and 11 bases separated the two germline ends. The CDR3 spans 12 residues. Looked up from germline, CDR1 is SGHDT and CDR2 is YYEEEE. The CDR3 DNA reads as TGTGCCAGCAGCTCGATTCCTCCTGAGCAGTACTTC. This sequence encodes CASSSIPPEQYF.

This clonotype came up a few times. The chain employs TRBV6-5 and TRBJ2-1; maybe TRBD2 (5 bases). CDR1 is MNHEY and CDR2 is SVGAGI in the germline V gene. The CDR3 has 14 residues. Trimming removed 0 bases at V and 8 bases at J, with 11 bases between. The CDR3 DNA is TGTGCCAGCAGTTACTCGCGAGGGTTGGATGAGCAGTTCTTC. Translation: CASSYSRGLDEQFF.

This clonotype was detected many times. CDR3 DNA sequence: TGTGCCAGCAGCGTGCCGTCCGGGAGCACTGAAGCTTTCTTT. Its protein product is CASSVPSGSTEAFF. V is TRBV5-4 and J is TRBJ1-1, with no clear D. The CDR3 is made up of 14 amino acids. Per germline, CDR1 SGHNT and CDR2 YYREEE (reference sequence). The V and J ends lost 4 bases and 4 bases respectively, with 14 bases between them.